This T cell receptor beta chain was retrieved from a study of T cell clonality in common variable immunodeficiency (dated by TCRdb to the mid-2010s). General study outcomes and caveats: Fewer TCRbeta clones were shared among CVID subjects than among healthy controls (p < 0.0001). Correlations of repertoire features with clinical complications were constrained by heterogeneity among patients within the CVID cohort. Compared with healthy controls, CVID subjects showed increased TCRbeta clonality (t-test p = 0.018), a feature most characteristic of about a third of subjects. Fewer deletions and N-nucleotide insertions were reportedly observed in CVID TCRbeta sequences, and highly modified clones with 13 or more V deletions were reportedly absent from CVID TCRbeta sequences. Even though DNA input was the same, control samples had an average of around 78,000 unique sequences each, compared with about 32,000 in CVID samples. According to the authors, figuring out what caused the increased clonality in CVID would require sequencing the repertoires of T cell subpopulations.

CVID samples and control samples contributed equivalent amounts of genomic DNA as sequencing input. For every sample, a 60 bp segment covering the rearranged TCRbeta CDR3 region was amplified and then sequenced. The immunoSEQ assay, a bias-corrected multiplex PCR combined with high-throughput sequencing, was used to amplify TCRbeta. The paper's data handling went like this. Every unique nucleotide sequence counted as a clone and was annotated with V, D and J genes, copy number and frequency. Sequences were labeled productive if in frame, and non-productive if out of frame or containing stop codons. As previously described, clonality was calculated on the basis of Shannon's entropy. The predicted amino acid sequences of productive clones were used to derive the mean CDR3 Kyte-Doolittle hydropathy. Scaled V gene usage was hierarchically clustered using Manhattan distance and complete linkage with the R hclust function. Clone sharing by CDR3 amino acid sequence was assessed by resampling 12 repertoires per group over 100 rounds. Repertoires were searched for roughly 70 published EBV-specific and around 230 published CMV-specific TCRbeta sequences. A couple of CVID samples yielding fewer than 10,000 sequences were excluded from analysis, leaving under 50 CVID repertoires. TCRdb stores this immuneACCESS table with in-frame sequences only. Part of the clones is absent; in the studies checked, under half of the shortfall reflects unresolved V genes, and no reason is known for the rest. That table gives V, J and clone size, and the DNA gave D and trimming. This sample includes fewer than 75,000 clones, and none of them was observed just once. The top ten hold about 1.7% of the sample.

Ten or more counts support this clone. No antigen is known for it. Both CVID patients and healthy controls were predominantly of Caucasian heritage. From each donor, roughly 5 to 8.5 ml of heparinized peripheral whole blood was collected. TCRbeta CDR3 repertoires were sequenced from genomic DNA of adults with common variable immune deficiency (CVID) and healthy adult controls. A total of 22 healthy adult volunteers (around 12 female and roughly ten male; age range roughly 23 to 66 years, mean age around 35) were included in the control group. Diluted blood was subjected to density centrifugation over Hypaque 1077 or Ficoll-Paque for isolation of peripheral blood mononuclear cells. Genomic DNA was extracted from unsorted mononuclear cells by Qiagen column purification or by a centrifugation-based method. Sequencing was performed on peripheral blood mononuclear cells. The source of this sequence is a person aged 18-69 years in good health.

The CDR3 corresponds to CAISDTRGGAGEQYF. Incomplete CDR3 DNA: TGTGCCATCAGTGACACTCGCGGGGGGGCCGGCGAG. Recombination linked TRBV10-3 to TRBJ2-7; a stretch of 9 junction bases matches TRBD2. The read ends 3 residues shy of where the CDR3 ends; the end is completed using the germline J gene. Taken from the germline V gene, the CDR1 and CDR2 loops are ENHRY and SYGVKD. Trimming takes 3 bases off V and 6 bases off J; junction bases not matched to a gene: 9. The CDR3 contains 15 residues, cysteine and phenylalanine counted. The DNA has 36 bases, all within the CDR3, and is read from base 1.